A selection of T cell receptor beta chains follows, all from one sample in a study of T cells in Graves' hyperthyroidism and ophthalmopathy. Each CDR3 protein is one row after TCRdb ran MiXCR on the multiplex PCR reads. This table has 500,000 to 600,000 distinct CDR3 sequences, around 17% appearing once. Sample: blood. The receptors here all came from a woman under 30 with Graves' hyperthyroidism. Both conserved end residues are part of each CDR3. A D gene is named only where the DNA matches it firmly. Size values are once, few and many counts, or a class for expanded clones, and some rows have none.

clone_size d_call j_call v_call cdr3_nt cdr3_aa
- - TRBJ1-2 TRBV19 TGTGCCAGTGGGATACAGGGAGGGTATGGCTACACCTTC CASGIQGGYGYTF
many TRBD2 TRBJ2-5 TRBV20-1 TGCAGTGCAAGTCTCGGGAGGGTGTATGAGACCCAGTACTTC CSASLGRVYETQYF
many TRBD1 TRBJ2-2 TRBV6-1 TGTGCCAGCAGTGGACAGGGGGCGGAGACCGGGGAGCTGTTTTTT CASSGQGAETGELFF
many - TRBJ1-1 TRBV12-3/TRBV12-4 TGTGCCAGCCTTTTCCAGGGAAAAGCTTTCTTT CASLFQGKAFF
many - TRBJ2-1 TRBV9 TGTGCCAGCAGCGTGGGGAAGCGGATCACCTCCTACAATGAGCAGTTCTTC CASSVGKRITSYNEQFF
few TRBD2 TRBJ2-1 TRBV4-2 TGTGCCAGCAGCCAAGATTTGGGACTAGCGGGAGTGGAGCAGTTCTTC CASSQDLGLAGVEQFF
- - TRBJ1-2 TRBV12-3/TRBV12-4 TGTGCCAGCAGTCCTCTGGTCAGAGCCTACTATGGCTACACCTTC CASSPLVRAYYGYTF
many TRBD2 TRBJ2-3 TRBV12-5 TGTGCTAGTGGTTGGGAGGGTCCTAGCACAGATACGCAGTATTTT CASGWEGPSTDTQYF
many TRBD1 TRBJ2-5 TRBV12-3/TRBV12-4 TGTGCCAGCAGTTTAGCTCTGGGACAGAGACGAGCAGAGACCCAGTACTTC CASSLALGQRRAETQYF
- - TRBJ1-2 TRBV6-1 TGTGCCAGCAGTGTTGCAGGAGGCTACACCTTC CASSVAGGYTF
- - TRBJ2-1 TRBV7-2 TGTGCCAGCAGCATACCCGAAGGCTCCTACAATGAGCAGTTCTTC CASSIPEGSYNEQFF
few - TRBJ1-5 TRBV20-1 TGCAGTGCTATACGAGACAGGATCAATCAGCCCCAGCATTTT CSAIRDRINQPQHF
few TRBD1 TRBJ2-7 TRBV24-1 TGTGCCACCAGTGACACTAAAAAGGACAGGGGGCGTGAGCAGTACTTC CATSDTKKDRGREQYF
few - TRBJ1-5 TRBV28 TGTGCCAACAGTTTATGGGGAACTGTGGGTCAGCCCCAGCATTTT CANSLWGTVGQPQHF
- TRBD2 TRBJ2-3 TRBV18 TGTGCCAGCTCAGCAATAGCGGGAATCACAGATACGCAGTATTTT CASSAIAGITDTQYF
many TRBD1 TRBJ2-3 TRBV11-2 TGTGCCAGCAGCTTAGTTCAGGGGGCAACGCAGTATTTT CASSLVQGATQYF
many - TRBJ1-2 TRBV30 TGTGCCTGGAGGGCAAACAGGGTTTTCGGCTATGGCTACACCTTC CAWRANRVFGYGYTF
few TRBD2 TRBJ2-5 TRBV5-1 TGCGCCAGCAGGCCGGGGGGTAACCAAGAGACCCAGTACTTC CASRPGGNQETQYF
- TRBD1 TRBJ2-5 TRBV12-3/TRBV12-4 TGTGCCAGCAGTCTAGCGACAGGGGGCGCGATCGGAGAGGCCCAGTACTTC CASSLATGGAIGEAQYF
few TRBD1 TRBJ2-1 TRBV27 TGTGCCAGCAGTTCCGACCGGGACAGGGGGCGAAATGAGCAGTTCTTC CASSSDRDRGRNEQFF
many - TRBJ1-5 TRBV24-1 TGTGCCACCAGTCCCCGGACAGGCAATCAGCCCCAGCATTTT CATSPRTGNQPQHF
few - TRBJ2-5 TRBV27 TGTGCCAGCAGACTCAACCCGGGACAATTTTACTTC CASRLNPGQFYF